The rows below give T cell receptor beta chains drawn from one sample of a study of T cell repertoires in cytomegalovirus infection. Each CDR3 protein is one row after TCRdb ran MiXCR on the reads. The sample has about 190,000 distinct CDR3 sequences; about 28% are singletons. The sample taken for sequencing was PBMCs. Receptors originate from a human donor in good health (CMV status not recorded). Some clones in this sample may be carry-over from other donors' samples. Each CDR3 is given with its conserved first and last residue. D genes are given only for firm matches. Rows give clone size only sometimes, using once, few, many, or a class for an expanded clone.

abundance	v_gene	d_gene	j_gene	CDR3aa	CDR3nt
-	TRBV20-1	TRBD1	TRBJ2-7	CSAPGQVSYEQYF	TGCAGTGCTCCCGGACAGGTTTCCTACGAGCAGTACTTC
few	TRBV11-1	-	TRBJ1-1	CASSPRDIPNTEAFF	TGTGCCAGCAGCCCAAGGGACATCCCGAACACTGAAGCTTTCTTT
-	TRBV5-4	TRBD1	TRBJ1-2	CASSLKGQNYGYTF	TGTGCCAGCAGCCTAAAGGGACAGAACTATGGCTACACCTTC
-	TRBV9	-	TRBJ1-1	CASSGLTLPGPVEAFF	TGTGCCAGCAGCGGACTTACTCTTCCGGGACCCGTGGAAGCTTTCTTT
few	TRBV7-2	-	TRBJ2-7	CASSLVRQGSEQYF	TGTGCCAGCAGCTTAGTGAGGCAGGGAAGCGAGCAGTACTTC
-	TRBV7-4	TRBD1	TRBJ2-6	CASSTWTGDSGANVLTF	TGTGCCAGCAGCACTTGGACAGGAGATTCTGGGGCCAACGTCCTGACTTTC
-	TRBV29-1	-	TRBJ2-7	CSVSSEGASYEQYF	TGCAGCGTTTCCTCGGAGGGGGCCTCCTACGAGCAGTACTTC
many	TRBV7-2	-	TRBJ1-3	CASSSWGDGGHSGNTIYF	TGTGCCAGCAGCTCCTGGGGGGACGGGGGGCACTCTGGAAACACCATATATTTT
many	TRBV7-2	-	TRBJ1-1	CASSGYRDSEAFF	TGTGCCAGCAGCGGCTACAGGGATAGTGAAGCTTTCTTT
-	TRBV19	-	TRBJ2-3	CASSVEGVTDTQYF	TGTGCCAGTAGTGTAGAAGGGGTTACAGATACGCAGTATTTT
many	TRBV7-2	-	TRBJ1-1	CASSNRAGNTEAFF	TGTGCCAGCAGCAACAGGGCAGGGAACACTGAAGCTTTCTTT
-	TRBV18	TRBD1	TRBJ2-1	CASSPGQEVDEQFF	TGTGCCAGCTCTCCTGGACAGGAAGTGGATGAGCAGTTCTTC
-	TRBV6-2/TRBV6-3	-	TRBJ2-1	CASSYSTVSGDSYYNEQFF	TGTGCCAGCAGTTACTCGACTGTTAGCGGTGACTCTTACTACAATGAGCAGTTCTTC
few	TRBV10-3	TRBD1	TRBJ2-7	CAISPGQGITPYEQYF	TGTGCCATCAGCCCCGGACAGGGGATCACCCCCTACGAGCAGTACTTC
-	TRBV4-1	-	TRBJ2-5	CASSQDAGTQYF	TGTGCCAGCAGCCAAGATGCGGGGACCCAGTACTTC
many	TRBV7-2	-	TRBJ1-4	CASSLYGRSNEKLFF	TGTGCCAGCAGCTTATACGGGAGGAGTAATGAAAAACTGTTTTTT
few	TRBV7-2	TRBD1	TRBJ2-1	CASSFTGAEQFF	TGTGCCAGCAGCTTCACAGGGGCTGAGCAGTTCTTC
-	TRBV12-3/TRBV12-4	-	TRBJ2-1	CASTEITDRIGSYNEQFF	TGTGCCAGCACCGAAATTACTGACAGGATAGGTTCCTACAATGAGCAGTTCTTC
-	TRBV11-2	TRBD2	TRBJ2-3	CASSFGEAGGTDTQYF	TGTGCCAGCAGCTTCGGGGAAGCGGGGGGCACAGATACGCAGTATTTT
-	TRBV7-3	TRBD2	TRBJ2-7	CASRASGGPDEQYF	TGTGCCAGCAGAGCTAGCGGGGGGCCGGACGAGCAGTACTTC
-	TRBV19	-	TRBJ2-3	CASSIGNRQRTDTQYF	TGTGCCAGTAGTATAGGAAACAGACAACGCACAGATACGCAGTATTTT
-	TRBV29-1	TRBD1	TRBJ1-1	CSGKGDRGITAEAFF	TGCAGCGGGAAAGGGGACAGGGGCATAACTGCTGAAGCTTTCTTT
-	TRBV4-3	-	TRBJ1-1	CASSQDRMNTEAFF	TGCGCCAGCAGCCAAGATAGGATGAACACTGAAGCTTTCTTT
few	TRBV2	-	TRBJ1-1	CASSVSKTENTEAFF	TGTGCCAGCAGTGTTAGTAAGACAGAGAACACTGAAGCTTTCTTT
-	TRBV6-2/TRBV6-3	-	TRBJ1-1	CASSYPAGGSEAFF	TGTGCCAGCAGCTACCCCGCGGGGGGGTCTGAAGCTTTCTTT
-	TRBV7-2	-	TRBJ1-2	CASSSRSGRSYTF	TGTGCCAGCAGCTCCCGATCCGGGAGGAGCTACACCTTC
few	TRBV5-6	-	TRBJ1-6	CASSRRQLQNSPLHF	TGTGCCAGCAGCCGCCGACAGTTACAAAATTCACCCCTCCACTTT
few	TRBV7-2	-	TRBJ2-3	CASSLMSSHGGKSTDTQYF	TGTGCCAGCAGCTTAATGAGCTCACATGGCGGGAAAAGCACAGATACGCAGTATTTT
many	TRBV7-2	-	TRBJ2-1	CASSFLKRGSSYNEQFF	TGTGCCAGCAGCTTTTTAAAGCGAGGAAGCTCCTACAATGAGCAGTTCTTC
-	TRBV18	-	TRBJ1-1	CASSPPWPRGTEAFF	TGTGCCAGCTCACCTCCTTGGCCCCGCGGCACTGAAGCTTTCTTT
-	TRBV6-2/TRBV6-3	TRBD1	TRBJ1-3	CASRPRGLGNTIYF	TGTGCCAGCAGACCCAGGGGGCTTGGAAACACCATATATTTT
-	TRBV25-1	TRBD1	TRBJ1-2	CASSEGGGGADGYTF	TGTGCCAGCAGTGAAGGCGGAGGGGGCGCGGATGGCTACACCTTC
-	TRBV6-1	-	TRBJ1-2	CASSEGPENNYGYTF	TGTGCCAGCAGTGAAGGGCCGGAAAATAACTATGGCTACACCTTC
-	TRBV7-2	TRBD2	TRBJ2-7	CASSLVASGGYEQYF	TGTGCCAGCAGCTTAGTGGCTAGCGGGGGATACGAGCAGTACTTC
-	TRBV4-1	-	TRBJ1-3	CASSQEQYSGNTIYF	TGCGCCAGCAGCCAAGAACAGTACTCTGGAAACACCATATATTTT
few	TRBV7-2	-	TRBJ1-5	CASSFGDPNQPQHF	TGTGCCAGCAGCTTCGGGGATCCCAATCAGCCCCAGCATTTT
many	TRBV7-2	TRBD1	TRBJ1-5	CASSSGQGYSQPQHF	TGTGCCAGCAGCTCGGGACAGGGGTACAGTCAGCCCCAGCATTTT
many	TRBV7-8	-	TRBJ2-6	CASSAAQGQAGANVLTF	TGTGCCAGCAGCGCAGCCCAGGGGCAAGCTGGGGCCAACGTCCTGACTTTC
-	TRBV19	-	TRBJ1-1	CASTPRRRDTEAFF	TGTGCCAGTACTCCAAGGAGGCGCGACACTGAAGCTTTCTTT
-	TRBV12-3/TRBV12-4	-	TRBJ1-2	CASSLSTGPRSYTF	TGTGCCAGCAGTCTCTCCACGGGTCCTAGGAGCTACACCTTC
few	TRBV6-5	TRBD1	TRBJ1-3	CASTLLGQGHGNTIYF	TGTGCCAGCACCCTACTGGGACAGGGGCATGGAAACACCATATATTTT
few	TRBV20-1	-	TRBJ1-1	CSARDHNTEAFF	TGCAGTGCTAGAGATCATAACACTGAAGCTTTCTTT
many	TRBV7-2	-	TRBJ1-2	CASSLLDGYTF	TGTGCCAGCAGCTTACTGGATGGCTACACCTTC
-	TRBV4-1	-	TRBJ1-6	CASSYIRAPLHF	TGCGCCAGCAGCTACATCCGGGCGCCCCTCCACTTT
-	TRBV6-6	-	TRBJ2-7	CASSYPTSGAYEQYF	TGTGCCAGCAGTTACCCCACCTCTGGGGCTTACGAGCAGTACTTC
few	TRBV2	-	TRBJ1-1	CASSFGGNEAFF	TGTGCCAGCAGTTTCGGAGGAAACGAAGCTTTCTTT
few	TRBV5-5	-	TRBJ1-1	CASSSGGYSEAFF	TGTGCCAGCAGCTCCGGGGGGTATTCTGAAGCTTTCTTT
few	TRBV6-1	TRBD1	TRBJ1-1	CASSSGGANTEAFF	TGTGCCAGCAGTTCAGGGGGCGCAAACACTGAAGCTTTCTTT
few	TRBV29-1	-	TRBJ2-5	CSVGGQETQYF	TGCAGCGTTGGTGGTCAAGAGACCCAGTACTTC
-	TRBV10-3	-	TRBJ2-5	CAISEDRRETQYF	TGTGCCATCAGTGAGGACAGGCGGGAGACCCAGTACTTC
many	TRBV12-3/TRBV12-4	-	TRBJ2-6	CASSTLATGANVLTF	TGTGCCAGCAGCACCCTAGCAACTGGGGCCAACGTCCTGACTTTC
-	TRBV5-6	TRBD1	TRBJ1-2	CASSLGDRENYGYTF	TGTGCCAGCAGCTTGGGGGACAGGGAAAACTATGGCTACACCTTC
-	TRBV6-6	TRBD2	TRBJ2-1	CASSRAGGGGDNEQFF	TGTGCCAGCAGTAGGGCAGGCGGCGGGGGTGACAATGAGCAGTTCTTC
-	TRBV5-1	TRBD1	TRBJ1-2	CASSLGDRGKGGYTF	TGCGCCAGCAGCTTGGGCGACAGGGGGAAAGGGGGCTACACCTTC
-	TRBV11-2	TRBD1	TRBJ1-1	CASSMSQGGRAFF	TGTGCCAGCAGCATGAGCCAGGGGGGCCGCGCTTTCTTT